What follows are 9 T cell receptor beta chains derived from one specimen sequenced in a study of blood T cell repertoires in COVID-19. The protocol was immunoSEQ multiplex PCR, while the TCRdb copy is restricted to in-frame clones and leaves out a portion. The sample shows about 50,000 clones, 80% to 90% of them seen only once. What was sequenced was peripheral blood. The receptors derive from a woman at least 80 years old with COVID-19, enrolled during active disease.

Turning to this clone: Other DNA sequences of this sample code for an identical CDR3. The genes are TRBV6-6 and TRBJ1-2, with a tentative D call TRBD1 (6 bases). CDR3 size: 13 residues. CDR1 and CDR2 from the germline V gene are MNHNY and SVGAGI (reference sequence). V shed 6 bases and J shed 3 bases, with 11 bases lying between them. The CDR3 spells CASSPTGDYGYTF. CDR3 sequence (DNA): TGTGCCAGCAGCCCGACAGGAGACTATGGCTACACCTTC.

A single count supports this clone. The V call is TRBV19, the J call TRBJ2-3; 10 nucleotides line up with TRBD2. This CDR3 has 15 residues. Germline lookup yields CDR1 LNHDA and CDR2 SQIVND (reference sequence). V shed 6 bases, J shed 3 bases, and the junction held 6 bases outside the gene matches. CDR3 loop: CASRALAGETDTQYF. The DNA for the CDR3 is TGTGCCAGTAGGGCCCTAGCGGGGGAGACAGATACGCAGTATTTT.

The chain uses TRBV13 and TRBJ2-5, with a tentative D call TRBD1 (6 bases). Trimming took off 1 base at V and 4 bases at J, with 13 bases between the two ends. The CDR3 runs to 15 residues. The germline gives CDR1 PRHDT, CDR2 FYEKMQ (reference sequence). CDR3 in DNA: TGTGCCAGCAGCTTAGCCACAGGGCCCGGAGAGACCCAGTACTTC. Encoded protein: CASSLATGPGETQYF.

V and J are TRBV28 and TRBJ1-4; D call uncertain. The CDR3 loop spans 12 amino acids. Germline V gene sequence: CDR1 MDHEN, CDR2 SYDVKM. Trimming stripped 4 bases from V and 8 bases from J, with 8 bases between. CDR3 bases: TGTGCCAGCAGTTGGCGGCGGGAAAAACTGTTTTTT. It specifies CASSWRREKLFF.

V gene TRBV25-1 combines with J gene TRBJ1-4; D unresolved. The V gene lost 1 base and the J gene lost 0 bases, with 6 bases spanning the gap. The germline V gene encodes CDR1 MGHDK and CDR2 SYGVNS. This CDR3 contains 15 residues. The CDR3 nucleotides are TGTGCCAGCAGTGAATCCGGGGCAACTAATGAAAAACTGTTTTTT. It translates to CASSESGATNEKLFF.

This clone appeared once. The chain has TRBV5-1 and TRBJ2-3; 8 bases are shared with TRBD1. The CDR3 has 15 amino acids. Losses at the gene ends were 0 bases for V and 0 bases for J; bases not matched to a gene: 0. The germline gives CDR1 SGHRS, CDR2 YFSETQ. CDR3 nucleotides: TGCGCCAGCAGCTTGGGACAGGGGAGCACAGATACGCAGTATTTT. Its translation: CASSLGQGSTDTQYF.

This clone was seen a few times. This rearrangement joins TRBV6-5 to TRBJ2-1, with 10 bases matching TRBD2. The CDR3 loop spans 13 amino acids. Per the germline V gene, CDR1 is MNHEY and CDR2 is SVGAGI. V was clipped by 6 bases and J by 10 bases; unmatched bases: 6. The chain's CDR3 is CASRLAGTLEQFF. The CDR3 coding sequence is TGTGCCAGCAGACTAGCGGGAACGTTAGAGCAGTTCTTC.

CDR3 residues: CASSLEGQMNTEAFF. CDR3 DNA sequence: TGCGCCAGCAGCTTGGAGGGACAGATGAACACTGAAGCTTTCTTT. The J gene is TRBJ1-1, the V gene TRBV5-1, with TRBD1 matching 7 bases. The CDR3 spans 15 residues. Germline-derived CDR1 and CDR2 are SGHRS and YFSETQ. With V trimmed by 0 bases and J by 0 bases, 2 bases remained unmatched.

The rearrangement joins TRBV6-1 to TRBJ2-1; possible D gene TRBD1, 5 bases. V was cut by 0 bases and J by 8 bases, with 11 bases left in between. Germline assignment: CDR1 MNHNS and CDR2 SASEGT. CDR3 length: 14 amino acids. CDR3 region: CASSEALLGDEQFF. The CDR3 bases are TGTGCCAGCAGTGAAGCGCTTCTAGGGGATGAGCAGTTCTTC.